The rows below give T cell receptor beta chains drawn from one sample of a study of neurological immune-mediated disorders. TCRdb analysed the 5' RACE reads with MiXCR anew, one entry per CDR3 protein. The sample holds 55,000 to 65,000 distinct CDR3 sequences, roughly 10% seen once. Input material: PBMCs. These receptors originate from a man aged 25-45 years in good health. Both conserved end residues are part of each CDR3. Each record gives: D gene, V gene, clone size, J gene, CDR3 DNA, CDR3 protein. A D gene is named only where the DNA matches it firmly. Clone size is given for some rows only: seen once, a few or many times, or a class if the clone is expanded.

.	TRBV28	many	TRBJ1-5	TGTGCCAGCAGTCCAGGGTACAATCAGCCCCAGCATTTT	CASSPGYNQPQHF
TRBD1	TRBV6-6	many	TRBJ2-5	TGTGCCAGCAGTTATGGGACAGGGGGCTCCCAAGAGACCCAGTACTTC	CASSYGTGGSQETQYF
.	TRBV28	many	TRBJ1-2	TGTGCCAGCAGTCAGATTGGAGATGGCTACACCTTC	CASSQIGDGYTF
TRBD1	TRBV7-2	many	TRBJ1-5	TGTGCCAGCAGCTTAGAGGGGGCTTATAGCAATCAGCCCCAGCATTTT	CASSLEGAYSNQPQHF
TRBD2	TRBV11-2	many	TRBJ2-1	TGTGCCAGCAGCTTAATGGGGGGAGGGTACAATGAGCAGTTCTTC	CASSLMGGGYNEQFF
TRBD2	TRBV5-5	.	TRBJ2-3	TGTGCCAGCAGCCCCTTTGGGGGAGGGAGCACAGATACGCAGTATTTT	CASSPFGGGSTDTQYF
.	TRBV20-1	many	TRBJ2-5	TGCAGTGCTAACCCGGTGGGACAAGACGTATGGGCCCAGTACTTC	CSANPVGQDVWAQYF
.	TRBV7-9	few	TRBJ1-1	TGTGCCAGCAGCGTCATGGGGGGGGAAAAAGCTTTCTTT	CASSVMGGEKAFF
.	TRBV18	few	TRBJ1-3	TGTGCCAGCTCACCTCGGAGGAGCTCTGGAAACACCATATATTTT	CASSPRRSSGNTIYF
.	TRBV6-2/TRBV6-3	many	TRBJ1-1	TGTGCCAGCAGGGTGCCGGGAGACACTGAAGCTTTCTTT	CASRVPGDTEAFF
.	TRBV20-1	many	TRBJ2-1	TGCAGTGCTGATTTGATACAGGGTGGTAATGAGCAGTTCTTC	CSADLIQGGNEQFF
TRBD2	TRBV7-2	many	TRBJ2-7	TGTGCCAGCAGCTTGGCGGGAGAAGTGGGGTACGAGCAGTACTTC	CASSLAGEVGYEQYF
.	TRBV10-3	many	TRBJ2-3	TGTGCCATCAGGAGGGTCCATACGCAGTATTTT	CAIRRVHTQYF
TRBD1	TRBV6-5	many	TRBJ1-6	TGTGCCAGCACCATACAGGGGGGAGGCTCACCCCTCCACTTT	CASTIQGGGSPLHF
.	TRBV7-2	.	TRBJ2-7	TGTGCCAGCAGCTTAGCAGGGGTCAGCTACGAGCAGTACTTC	CASSLAGVSYEQYF
TRBD2	TRBV19	.	TRBJ2-3	TGTGCCAGTATTGATCAAGCGGGAGGGACAGATACGCAGTATTTT	CASIDQAGGTDTQYF
.	TRBV5-1	many	TRBJ2-3	TGCGCCAGCAGCTTGGGTTCGGGAGCGGATACGCAGTATTTT	CASSLGSGADTQYF
.	TRBV28	many	TRBJ2-7	TGTGCCAGCAGTTTAGAGGATTTTGACGAGCAGTACTTC	CASSLEDFDEQYF
.	TRBV9	many	TRBJ1-1	TGTGCCAGCAGCGTAGATGGACAAACGAACACTGAAGCTTTCTTT	CASSVDGQTNTEAFF
.	TRBV15	many	TRBJ2-4	TGTGCCACCAGCAGAAGGGACTCCCAGTGGGGAACCAAAAACATTCAGTACTTC	CATSRRDSQWGTKNIQYF
TRBD1	TRBV29-1	many	TRBJ2-3	TGCAGCTCGACCGGGACAGGGGGCACAGATACGCAGTATTTT	CSSTGTGGTDTQYF
.	TRBV3-1	.	TRBJ2-1	TGTGCCAGCAGCCAAGATCCGACAGCCCCTGACTACAATGAGCAGTTCTTC	CASSQDPTAPDYNEQFF
TRBD1	TRBV28	many	TRBJ1-5	TGTGCCAGCAGTTTAGGGGTGGGACAGGGGAGGTCATTT	CASSLGVGQGRSF
.	TRBV28	many	TRBJ1-4	TGTGCCACACAACCGAATGGGGAAAAACTGTTTTTT	CATQPNGEKLFF
.	TRBV18	many	TRBJ1-2	TGTGCCAGCTCACCAGAGGGCGTGGATGGCTACACCTTC	CASSPEGVDGYTF
.	TRBV18	few	TRBJ1-4	TGTGCCAGCTCACCCCAGAAAGGGACTAATGAAAAACTGTTTTTT	CASSPQKGTNEKLFF
.	TRBV10-3	many	TRBJ1-1	TGTGCCATCAGTGAGTCAATCGTCGACACTGAAGCTTTCTTT	CAISESIVDTEAFF
TRBD1	TRBV10-3	many	TRBJ2-7	TGTGCCATCAGTGAGGGGGGACAGTCCCGCGAGCAGTACTTC	CAISEGGQSREQYF
TRBD2	TRBV20-1	many	TRBJ2-7	TGCAGTGCCCGGACTAGCGGGAGGGCCATCTACGAGCAGTACTTC	CSARTSGRAIYEQYF
.	TRBV7-9	many	TRBJ2-7	TGTGCCAGCAGCCGACAGGACCACTCCTACGAGCAGTACTTC	CASSRQDHSYEQYF
.	TRBV12-3/TRBV12-4	many	TRBJ2-7	TGTGCCAGCAGTTCTGCTGAGGTCAGCGAGCAGTACTTC	CASSSAEVSEQYF
TRBD1	TRBV5-1	many	TRBJ2-7	TGCGCCAGCAGCTTGGGGGCCGGGACAGGGCTCTACGAGCAGTACTTC	CASSLGAGTGLYEQYF
.	TRBV7-8	many	TRBJ2-1	TGTGCCAGCAGCTTTGGGGTTAGGCGGGATGAGCAGTTCTTC	CASSFGVRRDEQFF
.	TRBV4-2	many	TRBJ2-3	TGTGCCAGCAGCCCAATGGGAGGCCTCACAGATACGCAGTATTTT	CASSPMGGLTDTQYF
TRBD1	TRBV24-1	many	TRBJ2-5	TGTGCCACCAGTGACCGCGATCCGGGACAGCCCCAAGAGACCCAGTACTTC	CATSDRDPGQPQETQYF
TRBD1	TRBV29-1	.	TRBJ1-2	TGCAGCGTTGAACCGGGACAGGGTCAGCGCTACACCTTC	CSVEPGQGQRYTF
.	TRBV27	.	TRBJ2-5	TGTGCCAGCAGTTTATCGTGGTGGGAGACCCAGTACTTC	CASSLSWWETQYF
TRBD1	TRBV10-3	many	TRBJ2-7	TGTGCCATCAGTGATGCAGGGGGCTACTACGAGCAGTACTTC	CAISDAGGYYEQYF
TRBD2	TRBV5-1	many	TRBJ2-7	TGCGCCAGCAGCCAACAGACTAGCGGAGGACCTACGAGCACCTACGAGCAGTACTTC	CASSQQTSGGPTSTYEQYF
.	TRBV28	many	TRBJ1-5	TGTGCCACCTCCCGGGAGGGAGTTAGCAATCAGCCCCAGCATTTT	CATSREGVSNQPQHF
TRBD1	TRBV20-1	many	TRBJ1-5	TGCAGTGCTAGAGAGGACAGGGCGGCCCAGCCCCAGCATTTT	CSAREDRAAQPQHF
.	TRBV28	many	TRBJ2-3	TGTGCCAGCAGTTTTTGGGGGTATGAGCAGTATTTT	CASSFWGYEQYF
.	TRBV9	many	TRBJ1-2	TGTGCCAGCAGCGTAGACCTACTAGAGAACTATGGCTACACCTTC	CASSVDLLENYGYTF
.	TRBV12-3/TRBV12-4	.	TRBJ2-4	TGTGCCAGCACCCCCCAGGGCAGGGCTAACATTCAGTACTTC	CASTPQGRANIQYF
.	TRBV28	.	TRBJ1-2	TGTGCCAGCAGTCCACTAGGCTATGGCTACACCTTC	CASSPLGYGYTF